The following is a T cell receptor (beta chain) sequence with its context. Compared with germline, one end of the junction differs, possibly owing to a read error. CDR3 size: 11 residues. Per germline, CDR1 GTSNPN and CDR2 SVGIG (reference sequence). Methods used by the authors: Counts of nucleated cells, estimated from reference gene primer amplification, were obtained. Sequencing used immunoSEQ multiplex PCR; TCRdb keeps in-frame clones, though not all of them. D and trimming come from the DNA, and the V and J calls and clone size come from that table. The table lists 160,000 or so clones, roughly 80% of them singletons. The data were obtained in a study of blood T cell repertoires in COVID-19. Overall study context: Acute and convalescent COVID-19 specimens originated in the United States, Italy and Spain. Nucleic acid was either cDNA or gDNA, and it came from T cells, B-cell-depleted T cells, or PBMCs.

V usage is TRBV30 and J usage is TRBJ1-2, with 8 bases that match TRBD1. The clonotype comes from an elderly woman with acute or convalescent COVID-19. The sequencing input was peripheral blood. CDR3 sequence: CAWKTGTGTFF. CDR3 DNA: TGTGCCTGGAAAACCGGGACAGGAACTTTCTTC.